Listed below are T cell receptor beta chains from one sample, sequenced in a study of a mutant IDH1 vaccine in newly diagnosed glioma. TCRdb keeps only in-frame clones here, not all; method: immunoSEQ multiplex PCR. Among 50,000 to 70,000 clones, roughly nine tenths were seen once, and the ten largest hold 1.6%. These receptors lack a known antigen. The source material was PBMCs, sampled from a glioma patient whose treatment included an IDH1 peptide vaccine. The receptors come from a man aged 35 to 55 with glioma. The CDR3 runs from the conserved cysteine through the conserved F or W. A D gene is named only where the DNA matches it firmly. The size field is filled for only some rows; it gives once, few, many or a size class.

V	J	size	D	CDR3	DNA
TRBV19	TRBJ1-2	NA	TRBD1	CASSMRTGGRWLFGYTF	TGTGCCAGTAGTATGAGGACAGGGGGCCGATGGCTTTTCGGCTACACCTTC
TRBV5-6	TRBJ1-1	NA	TRBD1	CASSLEHQGGEGEAFF	TGTGCCAGCAGCCTGGAACACCAAGGGGGCGAGGGTGAAGCTTTCTTT
TRBV5-8	TRBJ2-5	NA	NA	CASSLVPGQDPKETQYF	TGTGCCAGCAGCTTGGTCCCGGGGCAGGATCCCAAAGAGACCCAGTACTTC
TRBV4-2	TRBJ1-4	NA	NA	CASSRPGQEKLFF	TGTGCCAGCAGCAGACCGGGACAAGAAAAACTGTTTTTT
TRBV6-1	TRBJ1-5	NA	TRBD1	CASSEAGGGWQPQHF	TGTGCCAGCAGTGAAGCAGGAGGGGGCTGGCAGCCCCAGCATTTT
TRBV6-5	TRBJ2-5	NA	NA	CASSYSIIRGGETQYF	TGTGCCAGCAGTTACTCGATTATCCGGGGAGGAGAGACCCAGTACTTC
TRBV13	TRBJ1-2	NA	NA	CASSYGGGRVGYTF	TGTGCCAGCAGCTACGGCGGGGGGCGGGTTGGCTACACCTTC
TRBV4-1	TRBJ1-5	few	NA	CASSQGRSYSNQPQHF	TGCGCCAGCAGCCAAGGAAGATCGTATAGCAATCAGCCCCAGCATTTT
TRBV10-1	TRBJ2-2	NA	NA	CATPIPQNGELFF	TGCGCCACGCCCATCCCACAGAACGGGGAGCTGTTTTTT
TRBV23-1	TRBJ1-1	NA	NA	CASSPHRDNQGIRGNTEAFF	TGCGCCAGCAGTCCTCACCGGGACAATCAGGGCATTCGCGGGAACACTGAAGCTTTCTTT
TRBV5-1	TRBJ2-1	NA	NA	CASRGPSDEQFF	TGCGCCAGCCGAGGGCCCTCGGATGAGCAGTTCTTC
TRBV21-1	TRBJ2-1	NA	NA	CASSKPISGSFSYNEQFF	TGTGCCAGCAGCAAACCCATTAGCGGGAGTTTCTCCTACAATGAGCAGTTCTTC
TRBV27	TRBJ1-2	few	TRBD1	CASRGTGRTYGYTF	TGTGCCAGCAGAGGGACAGGGAGGACCTATGGCTACACCTTC
TRBV5-7	TRBJ2-1	NA	TRBD2	CASEGLAGIDEQFF	TGTGCCAGCGAGGGACTAGCGGGAATCGATGAGCAGTTCTTC
TRBV11-2	TRBJ1-2	NA	NA	CASSFAVGDGYTF	TGTGCCAGCAGCTTTGCGGTGGGCGATGGCTACACCTTC
TRBV5-1	TRBJ1-5	NA	NA	CASSFGGGQPQHF	TGCGCCAGCAGCTTCGGGGGTGGGCAGCCCCAGCATTTT
TRBV7-2	TRBJ2-7	NA	NA	CASSPMASRGVGEQYF	TGTGCCAGCAGCCCAATGGCTAGCAGGGGTGTGGGCGAGCAGTACTTC
TRBV19	TRBJ2-1	NA	TRBD1	CASSIDGTGGYNEQFF	TGTGCCAGTAGTATAGACGGGACAGGGGGATACAATGAGCAGTTCTTC
TRBV5-6	TRBJ2-3	NA	NA	CASSLGIQSTDTQYF	TGTGCCAGCAGCTTGGGGATACAAAGCACAGATACGCAGTATTTT
TRBV25-1	TRBJ1-1	few	TRBD1	CASSSWTGDTEAFF	TGTGCCAGCAGTTCCTGGACAGGGGACACTGAAGCTTTCTTT
TRBV2	TRBJ2-7	NA	TRBD2	CASSEVAGVLSYEQYF	TGTGCCAGCAGTGAAGTAGCGGGAGTTTTGTCCTACGAGCAGTACTTC
TRBV10-3	TRBJ2-7	NA	NA	CAISVGVGDYEQYF	TGTGCCATCAGTGTGGGTGTGGGGGATTACGAGCAGTACTTC
TRBV25-1	TRBJ2-1	NA	NA	CASSETQGRENHNEQFF	TGTGCCAGCAGTGAAACACAGGGGCGGGAGAACCACAATGAGCAGTTCTTC
TRBV28	TRBJ1-1	NA	NA	CASSRQPKNTEAFF	TGTGCCAGCAGTAGACAGCCGAAGAACACTGAAGCTTTCTTT